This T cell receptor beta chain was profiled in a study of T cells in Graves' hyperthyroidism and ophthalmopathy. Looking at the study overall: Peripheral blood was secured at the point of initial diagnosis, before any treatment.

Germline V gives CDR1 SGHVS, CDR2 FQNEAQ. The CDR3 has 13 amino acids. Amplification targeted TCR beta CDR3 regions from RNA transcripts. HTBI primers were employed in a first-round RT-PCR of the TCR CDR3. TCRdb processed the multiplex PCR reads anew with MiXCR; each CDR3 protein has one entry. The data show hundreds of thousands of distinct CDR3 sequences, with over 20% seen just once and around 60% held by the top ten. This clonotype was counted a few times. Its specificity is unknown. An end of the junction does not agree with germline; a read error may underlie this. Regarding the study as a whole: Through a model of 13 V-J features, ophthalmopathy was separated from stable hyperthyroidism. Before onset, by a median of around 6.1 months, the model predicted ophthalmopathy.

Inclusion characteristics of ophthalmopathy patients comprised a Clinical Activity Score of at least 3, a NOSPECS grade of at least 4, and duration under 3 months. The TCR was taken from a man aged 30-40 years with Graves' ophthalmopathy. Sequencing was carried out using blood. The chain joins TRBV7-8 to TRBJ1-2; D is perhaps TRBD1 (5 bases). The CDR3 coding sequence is TGTGCCAGCAGCTTACAGGACACACGACCTATTGCCTTC. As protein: CASSLQDTRPIAF.